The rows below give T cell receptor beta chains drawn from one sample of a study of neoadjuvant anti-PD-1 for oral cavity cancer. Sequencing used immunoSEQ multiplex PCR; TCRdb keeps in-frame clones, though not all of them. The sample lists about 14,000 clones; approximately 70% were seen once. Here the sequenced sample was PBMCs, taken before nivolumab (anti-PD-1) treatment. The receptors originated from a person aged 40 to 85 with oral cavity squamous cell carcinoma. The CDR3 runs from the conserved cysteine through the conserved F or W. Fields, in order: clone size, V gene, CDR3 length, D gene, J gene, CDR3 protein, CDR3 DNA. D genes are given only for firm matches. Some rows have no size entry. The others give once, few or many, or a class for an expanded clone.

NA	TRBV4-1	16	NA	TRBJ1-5	CASSQVGGMGNQPQHF	TGCGCCAGCAGCCAGGTTGGGGGCATGGGCAATCAGCCCCAGCATTTT
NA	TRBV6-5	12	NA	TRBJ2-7	CASGRVGGEQYF	TGTGCCAGCGGTCGGGTAGGGGGCGAGCAGTACTTC
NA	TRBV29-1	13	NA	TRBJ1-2	CSVEGKAAHGYTF	TGCAGCGTTGAGGGCAAGGCAGCTCATGGCTACACCTTC
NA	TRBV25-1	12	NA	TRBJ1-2	CASRVNPYGYTF	TGTGCCAGCAGGGTCAACCCCTATGGCTACACCTTC
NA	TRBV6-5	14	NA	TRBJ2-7	CASSYSAQSYEQYF	TGTGCCAGCAGTTACTCGGCGCAATCCTACGAGCAGTACTTC
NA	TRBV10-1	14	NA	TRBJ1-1	CASRETLGDTEAFF	TGCGCCAGCAGGGAGACTCTGGGGGACACTGAAGCTTTCTTT
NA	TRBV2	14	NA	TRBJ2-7	CASSLGPPSYEQYF	TGTGCCAGCAGTCTGGGACCGCCCTCCTACGAGCAGTACTTC
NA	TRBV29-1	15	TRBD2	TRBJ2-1	CSVPGRLAGRFEQFF	TGCAGCGTCCCAGGACGGCTAGCGGGACGGTTTGAGCAGTTCTTC
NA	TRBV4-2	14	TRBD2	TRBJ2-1	CASSQELAGVEQFF	TGTGCCAGCAGCCAAGAACTAGCGGGAGTTGAGCAGTTCTTC
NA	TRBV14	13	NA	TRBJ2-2	CASSQWLVGELFF	TGTGCCAGCAGCCAATGGCTAGTCGGGGAGCTGTTTTTT
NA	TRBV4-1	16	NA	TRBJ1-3	CASSQGAGASGNTIYF	TGCGCCAGCAGCCAAGGGGCCGGGGCCTCTGGAAACACCATATATTTT
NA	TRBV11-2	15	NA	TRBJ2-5	CASSLGGPVSETQYF	TGTGCCAGCAGCTTAGGGGGGCCTGTATCGGAGACCCAGTACTTC
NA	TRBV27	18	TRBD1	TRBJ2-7	CASSLFGATGDGSYEQYF	TGTGCCAGCAGTTTATTCGGGGCGACAGGGGACGGGTCCTACGAGCAGTACTTC
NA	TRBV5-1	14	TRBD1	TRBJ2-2	CASTGQTLTGELFF	TGCGCCAGCACGGGACAGACTCTAACCGGGGAGCTGTTTTTT
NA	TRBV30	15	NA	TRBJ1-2	CAWSSTGLANYGYTF	TGTGCCTGGAGTTCCACAGGGCTAGCTAACTATGGCTACACCTTC
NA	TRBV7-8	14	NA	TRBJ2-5	CASSNGGSQETQYF	TGTGCCAGCAGCAACGGAGGTTCCCAAGAGACCCAGTACTTC
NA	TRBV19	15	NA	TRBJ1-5	CASSILLVGNQPQHF	TGTGCCAGTAGTATTTTGTTGGTAGGGAATCAGCCCCAGCATTTT
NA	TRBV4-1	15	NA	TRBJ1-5	CASSQEGRGVGPQHF	TGCGCCAGCAGCCAAGAGGGCAGGGGAGTGGGGCCCCAGCATTTT
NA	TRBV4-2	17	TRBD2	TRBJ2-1	CASSSSTSTSGRNEQFF	TGTGCCAGCAGCTCAAGCACCTCGACTAGCGGGAGAAATGAGCAGTTCTTC
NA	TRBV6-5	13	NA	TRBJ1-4	CASGGENNEKLFF	TGTGCCTCTGGAGGGGAAAACAATGAAAAACTGTTTTTT
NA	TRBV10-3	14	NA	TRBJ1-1	CAISESSWNTEAFF	TGTGCCATCAGTGAGTCGAGTTGGAACACTGAAGCTTTCTTT
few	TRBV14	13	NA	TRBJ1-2	CASSRDNNHGYTF	TGTGCCAGCAGCCGCGATAATAATCATGGCTACACCTTC
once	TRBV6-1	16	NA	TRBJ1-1	CASSEAPEGSNTEAFF	TGTGCCAGCAGTGAAGCGCCCGAGGGGTCCAACACTGAAGCTTTCTTT
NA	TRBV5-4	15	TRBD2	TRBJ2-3	CASSLTSGATDTQYF	TGTGCCAGCAGCTTAACTAGCGGAGCCACAGATACGCAGTATTTT
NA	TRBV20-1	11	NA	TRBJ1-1	CSALPGTEAFF	TGCAGTGCTCTACCTGGCACTGAAGCTTTCTTT
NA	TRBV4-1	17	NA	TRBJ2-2	CASSQDRAGAQTGELFF	TGCGCCAGCAGCCAAGATAGGGCAGGGGCACAGACCGGGGAGCTGTTTTTT
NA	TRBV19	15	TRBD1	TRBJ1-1	CASSTQGARNTEAFF	TGTGCCAGTAGTACACAGGGGGCGAGGAACACTGAAGCTTTCTTT
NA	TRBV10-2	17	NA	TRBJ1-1	CASSESGGRRGEAEAFF	TGCGCCAGCAGTGAGTCTGGGGGACGGCGGGGCGAGGCTGAAGCTTTCTTT
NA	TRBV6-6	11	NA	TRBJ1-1	CASSYSREAFF	TGTGCCAGCAGTTACTCAAGGGAAGCTTTCTTT
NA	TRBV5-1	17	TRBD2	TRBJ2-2	CASSLVASGANTGELFF	TGCGCCAGCAGCTTGGTGGCTAGCGGAGCGAACACCGGGGAGCTGTTTTTT
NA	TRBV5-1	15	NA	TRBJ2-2	CASTPGHLNTGELFF	TGCGCCAGCACTCCGGGACACCTGAACACCGGGGAGCTGTTTTTT
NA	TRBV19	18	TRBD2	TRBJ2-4	CASSPGTSGDSAKNIQYF	TGTGCCAGTTCACCGGGGACTAGCGGGGACTCAGCCAAAAACATTCAGTACTTC
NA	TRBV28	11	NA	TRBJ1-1	CASSLSSEAFF	TGTGCCAGCAGTTTATCTTCTGAAGCTTTCTTT
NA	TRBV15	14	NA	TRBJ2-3	CATSSGRTTDTQYF	TGTGCCACCAGCAGCGGGCGAACCACAGATACGCAGTATTTT
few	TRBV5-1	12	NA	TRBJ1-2	CASSPNRDGYTF	TGCGCCAGCAGCCCGAACAGGGACGGCTACACCTTC
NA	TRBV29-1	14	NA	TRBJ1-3	CSALLQGYGNTIYF	TGCAGCGCGTTACTACAGGGATATGGAAACACCATATATTTT
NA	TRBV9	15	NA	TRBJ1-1	CASSTYSRQGTEAFF	TGTGCCAGCAGCACCTACAGCCGTCAAGGCACTGAAGCTTTCTTT
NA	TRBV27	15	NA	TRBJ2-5	CASSANGGQRETQYF	TGTGCCAGCAGTGCCAACGGAGGGCAAAGGGAGACCCAGTACTTC
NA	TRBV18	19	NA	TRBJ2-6	CASSPSTAQGPSGANVLTF	TGTGCCAGCTCCCCCTCTACCGCGCAGGGGCCCTCTGGGGCCAACGTCCTGACTTTC
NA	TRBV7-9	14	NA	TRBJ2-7	CASSPLEVIYEQYF	TGTGCCAGCAGCCCCCTGGAGGTAATCTACGAGCAGTACTTC
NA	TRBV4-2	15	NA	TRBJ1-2	CASSQSHVRDYGYTF	TGTGCCAGCAGCCAATCCCACGTCAGGGACTATGGCTACACCTTC
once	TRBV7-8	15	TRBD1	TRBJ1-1	CASSLAERGLTEAFF	TGTGCCAGCAGCTTAGCTGAGAGGGGGCTTACTGAAGCTTTCTTT
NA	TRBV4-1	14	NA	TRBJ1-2	CASSQEGQAPGYTF	TGCGCCAGCAGCCAAGAAGGCCAGGCTCCTGGCTACACCTTC
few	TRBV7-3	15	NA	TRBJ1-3	CASSSTAASGNTIYF	TGTGCCAGCAGCTCTACAGCCGCCTCTGGAAACACCATATATTTT
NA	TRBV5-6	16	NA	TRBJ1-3	CASSSEGGEDRNTIYF	TGTGCCAGCAGCTCGGAGGGTGGGGAAGATCGAAACACCATATATTTT
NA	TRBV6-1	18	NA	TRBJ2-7	CASSEGDSLAVLSYEQYF	TGTGCCAGCAGTGAAGGGGATTCTTTAGCGGTCCTCTCCTACGAGCAGTACTTC
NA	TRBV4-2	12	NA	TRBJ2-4	CASSQEGHIQYF	TGTGCCAGCAGCCAAGAAGGGCACATTCAGTACTTC
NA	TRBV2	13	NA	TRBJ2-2	CASRPSPTGELFF	TGTGCCAGCAGGCCCAGCCCCACCGGGGAGCTGTTTTTT
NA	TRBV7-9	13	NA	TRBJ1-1	CASNSDVDTEAFF	TGTGCCAGCAACTCGGACGTGGACACTGAAGCTTTCTTT
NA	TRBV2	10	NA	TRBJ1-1	CASMWGEAFF	TGTGCCAGCATGTGGGGTGAAGCTTTCTTT
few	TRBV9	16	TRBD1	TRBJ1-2	CASSVLQGPGGYGYTF	TGTGCCAGCAGCGTACTACAGGGGCCCGGTGGCTATGGCTACACCTTC
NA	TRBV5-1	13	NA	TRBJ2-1	CASSRDSNNEQFF	TGCGCCAGCAGCCGAGACAGCAACAATGAGCAGTTCTTC
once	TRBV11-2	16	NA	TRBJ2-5	CASSLEMGQGRETQYF	TGTGCCAGCAGCTTAGAGATGGGCCAGGGGCGGGAGACCCAGTACTTC
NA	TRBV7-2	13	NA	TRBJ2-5	CASSRDQGETQYF	TGTGCCAGCAGCCGGGACCAGGGGGAGACCCAGTACTTC
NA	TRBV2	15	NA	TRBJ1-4	CASRKSRATNEKLFF	TGTGCCAGCAGGAAGAGCAGGGCAACTAATGAAAAACTGTTTTTT
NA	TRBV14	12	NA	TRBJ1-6	CASSNLNSPLHF	TGTGCCAGCTCCAACTTGAATTCACCCCTCCACTTT
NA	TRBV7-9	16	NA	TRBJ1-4	CASIEWVSAPHVELFF	TGTGCCAGCATAGAATGGGTTTCGGCCCCTCATGTGGAACTGTTTTTT